These 24 T cell receptor beta chains share one sample of origin, sequenced in a study of blood T cell repertoires in COVID-19. Using immunoSEQ multiplex PCR, the repertoire was profiled, and TCRdb retains in-frame clones only, with some absent. Of about 260,000 clones listed, roughly 87% were seen once; the top ten hold roughly 14%. Input material: peripheral blood. The receptors originated from a human donor in a cohort sampled during active COVID-19.

This sequence joins TRBV28 and TRBJ1-2; 12 bases fit TRBD1. CDR1 is MDHEN and CDR2 is SYDVKM in the germline V gene. The ends lost 6 bases at V and 8 bases at J; junction bases unmatched: 10. CDR3 length: 15 residues. The chain's CDR3 is CASRLRDRGLVGYTF. The CDR3 DNA is TGTGCCAGCAGACTTCGGGACAGGGGGCTGGTAGGCTACACCTTC.

The gene calls are TRBV7-2 and TRBJ2-1; 7 bases are shared with TRBD1. The V and J ends lost 5 bases and 8 bases, in that order; junction bases with no gene match: 6. CDR3 length: 13 amino acids. Germline lookup yields CDR1 SGHTA and CDR2 FQGNSA. CDR3 sequence: CASSGTGVDEQFF. DNA of the CDR3: TGTGCCAGCAGCGGAACAGGGGTTGATGAGCAGTTCTTC.

The J gene is TRBJ2-1, the V gene TRBV10-3; D gene unclear. V lost 10 bases and J 0 bases, leaving 10 bases between the germline ends. The CDR3 covers 13 residues. Germline assignment: CDR1 ENHRY and CDR2 SYGVKD. CDR3 loop: CATAISSYNEQFF. Here the CDR3 DNA reads TGTGCCACTGCTATAAGCTCCTACAATGAGCAGTTCTTC.

This rearrangement joins TRBV9 to TRBJ1-3; D unclear. The V gene's germline CDR1 is SGDLS and CDR2 YYNGEE. This CDR3 spans 15 amino acids. V was shortened by 2 bases and J by 2 bases, with 11 bases between the two germline ends. Here the CDR3 DNA reads TGTGCCAGCAGCGTGGGCCGCATTGCTGGAAACACCATATATTTT. It encodes CASSVGRIAGNTIYF. Full variable domain (missing parts from reference TRBV9 and TRBJ1-3): DSGVTQTPKHLITATGQRVTLRCSPRSGDLSVYWYQQSLDQGLQFLIQYYNGEERAKGNILERFSAQQFPDLHSELNLSSLELGDSALYFCASSVGRIAGNTIYFGEGSWLTVV.

The chain recombines TRBV7-9 with TRBJ1-5; possibly TRBD1 for D (5 bases). Trimming pared 3 bases from V and 4 bases from J, leaving 10 bases between. Germline V gives CDR1 SEHNR, CDR2 FQNEAQ (reference sequence). The CDR3 is 14 residues long. CDR3 nucleotide sequence: TGTGCCAGCAGCTTGGCAGGGAGGAATCAGCCCCAGCATTTT. It is translated as CASSLAGRNQPQHF.

This sequence joins TRBV7-9 and TRBJ2-2, with 10 bases matching TRBD2. Germline CDR1 is SEHNR and CDR2 is FQNEAQ (reference sequence). V lost 10 bases, J lost 6 bases, and 8 bases stayed unmatched. This CDR3 is built from 14 residues. As DNA, the CDR3 is TGTGCCACCGGTCTAGCGGGAGATGCCGGGGAGCTGTTTTTT. Translation gives CATGLAGDAGELFF.

In this sample, this clone turned up a few times. The chain is built from TRBV3-1 (or the pseudogene TRBV3-2) and TRBJ1-4; no clear D gene. CDR1 and CDR2 (germline): LGHDT, YNNKEL (reference sequence). The CDR3 extends over 14 amino acids. Trimming removed 5 bases from V and 3 bases from J, with 10 bases in between. CDR3 bases: TGTGCCAGCAGCTCACGACACGCTAATGAAAAACTGTTTTTT. Amino acids: CASSSRHANEKLFF.

This clone was recorded a few times. In DNA form, the CDR3 reads TGTGCCAGCAGTTCCGGAACAGGGTTCGGTAACACTGAAGCTTTCTTT. Amino acids: CASSSGTGFGNTEAFF. The V and J genes are TRBV6-6 and TRBJ1-1, with D tentatively TRBD1 (6 bases). The V gene lost 4 bases and the J gene lost 2 bases, with 17 bases spanning the gap. The germline CDR1 and CDR2 sequences are MNHNY and SVGAGI (reference sequence). The CDR3 spans 16 residues.

J is TRBJ1-4 and V is TRBV29-1; D is unclear. CDR3 length equals 15 residues. Germline V gives CDR1 SQVTM, CDR2 ANQGSEA. V lost 4 bases and J 2 bases, leaving 14 bases between the germline ends. The DNA for the CDR3 is TGCAGCGTTGGGTACGGGTTTTTGACTAATGAAAAACTGTTTTTT. Protein: CSVGYGFLTNEKLFF. The whole variable domain, filled in from reference TRBV29-1 and TRBJ1-4, reads SAVISQKPSRDICQRGTSLTIQCQVDSQVTMMFWYRQQPGQSLTLIATANQGSEATYESGFVIDKFPISRPNLTFSTLTVSNMSPEDSSIYLCSVGYGFLTNEKLFFGSGTQLSVL.

The V call is TRBV18, the J call TRBJ1-1; no definite D call. V dropped 4 bases and J dropped 2 bases, with 11 bases sitting between them. The CDR3 runs to 14 residues. Germline V gives CDR1 KGHSH, CDR2 LQKENI. This CDR3 is CASSQVEGNTEAFF. The CDR3 DNA is TGTGCCAGCTCACAAGTGGAGGGAAACACTGAAGCTTTCTTT.

J is TRBJ1-1 and V is TRBV18; TRBD1 matches 8 bases. CDR1 and CDR2 (germline): KGHSH, LQKENI. The CDR3 has 14 amino acids. Germline trimming cut 6 bases from V and 0 bases from J; bases unmatched to any gene: 3. The CDR3 region has the DNA TGTGCCAGCTCCTCGGGACAGGTGAACACTGAAGCTTTCTTT. It codes for CASSSGQVNTEAFF.

In its sample, this clone was seen a few times. The gene calls are TRBV19 and TRBJ1-5; 12 bases align to TRBD1. The J segment lost 5 bases and the V segment lost 5 bases, leaving 7 bases of the junction unmatched. The CDR3 spans 16 residues. Germline CDR1 LNHDA, CDR2 SQIVND (reference sequence). In DNA, the CDR3 is TGTGCCAGTAGTCCTCCGGGACAGGGGGCCCATCAGCCCCAGCATTTT. Translating gives CASSPPGQGAHQPQHF.

The gene calls are TRBV6-2 or TRBV6-3 and TRBJ1-6; a weak D match, TRBD1 (6 bases). There are 16 residues in the CDR3. Germline V lookup: CDR1 MNHEY, CDR2 SVGEGT. Trimming stripped 0 bases from V and 7 bases from J, with 13 bases between. CDR3 DNA sequence: TGTGCCAGCAGTTACTCCGGGACACGTACGAATTCACCCCTCCACTTT. This translates into CASSYSGTRTNSPLHF.

The chain is built from TRBV19 and TRBJ2-2, with D unclear. CDR1 and CDR2 (germline): LNHDA, SQIVND (reference sequence). The V gene lost 6 bases and the J gene lost 2 bases, with 10 bases spanning the gap. The CDR3 is made up of 14 amino acids. The CDR3: CASRQVDNTGELFF. Here the CDR3 DNA reads TGTGCCAGTAGGCAGGTTGACAACACCGGGGAGCTGTTTTTT.

The CDR3 DNA reads TGTGCCAGCAGTTTGATTATAGACACCAATGAGCAGTTCTTC. This sequence encodes CASSLIIDTNEQFF. V is TRBV27 and J is TRBJ2-1, with unresolved D. Trimming removed 3 bases at V and 6 bases at J, with 12 bases between. Germline V lookup: CDR1 MNHEY, CDR2 SMNVEV (reference sequence). CDR3 length equals 14 residues.

V is TRBV15 and J is TRBJ1-6; no clear D. V lost 6 bases and J lost 7, with 19 bases in between. CDR3 length: 16 residues. Germline lookup yields CDR1 LNHNV and CDR2 YYDKDF (reference sequence). The CDR3 DNA sequence: TGTGCCACCAGTGGGTCAATCGGCGGCCCCAATTCACCCCTCCACTTT. It encodes CATSGSIGGPNSPLHF.

The rearrangement joins TRBV28 to TRBJ1-1; TRBD1 agrees at 7 bases. The germline V gene encodes CDR1 MDHEN and CDR2 SYDVKM. This CDR3 comprises 15 residues. J was trimmed by 8 bases and V by 6 bases; bases with no gene match: 15. CDR3 bases: TGTGCCAGCAGGGTCGGACAGGCCTGGGGTTTAGAAGCTTTCTTT. Translation: CASRVGQAWGLEAFF.

J is TRBJ1-1 and V is TRBV6-6, with 9 positions matching TRBD1. This CDR3 spans 13 amino acids. Germline V gene lookup returns CDR1 MNHNY and CDR2 SVGAGI (reference sequence). The V gene end was trimmed by 2 bases and the J gene end by 10 bases; junction bases not matched to a gene: 5. Here the CDR3 DNA reads TGTGCCAGCAGTTACGGGGACAGGGCCGTAGCTTTCTTT. Translated: CASSYGDRAVAFF.

The V gene is TRBV7-2, the J gene TRBJ2-1, with a tentative D call TRBD2 (5 bases). The CDR3 spans 15 residues. The V end lost 5 bases, the J end lost 8 bases, and 19 bases lay between the germline ends. In germline, CDR1 is SGHTA, CDR2 FQGNSA. The CDR3: CASSISDTSSYEQFF. DNA of the CDR3: TGTGCCAGCAGCATTAGTGATACTAGTTCCTATGAGCAGTTCTTC.

DNA of the CDR3: TGTGCCAGCAGCTCACTCACCCCCGGGGAGCTGTTTTTT. Translating it yields CASSSLTPGELFF. J is TRBJ2-2 and V is TRBV7-2; D is unclear. The germline gives CDR1 SGHTA, CDR2 FQGNSA. The CDR3 consists of 13 residues. V lost 4 bases and J lost 6, with 9 bases in between.

The V gene is TRBV30, the J gene TRBJ2-4; 14 bases line up with TRBD2. Trimming at V came to 3 bases and at J to 11 bases, leaving 6 bases not matched to a gene. The CDR3 length is 14 residues. Germline V gene sequence: CDR1 GTSNPN, CDR2 SVGIG (reference sequence). The CDR3 nucleotides are TGTGCCTGGAGGAGGGGACTAGCGGGGGCATTTCAGTACTTC. Translation: CAWRRGLAGAFQYF.

This clone showed up just a few times. This chain uses TRBV24-1 with TRBJ2-1; D is perhaps TRBD2 (6 bases). Looked up from germline, CDR1 is KGHDR and CDR2 is SFDVKD. This CDR3 contains 13 residues. Trimming removed 3 bases at V and 4 bases at J, with 6 bases between. CDR3 in DNA: TGTGCCACCAGTGATGGGACTTACAATGAGCAGTTCTTC. Protein product: CATSDGTYNEQFF.

The gene calls are TRBV11-2 and TRBJ2-2; D is undetermined. From germline, CDR1 is SGHAT and CDR2 FQNNGV. V was pared by 3 bases and J by 0 bases, with 17 bases between. The CDR3 has 18 residues. The CDR3 here is CASSFPNLGATNTGELFF. For the CDR3, the DNA is TGTGCCAGCAGCTTCCCTAACTTGGGCGCAACGAACACCGGGGAGCTGTTTTTT. Complete variable domain (other parts from reference TRBV11-2 and TRBJ2-2): EAGVAQSPRYKIIEKRQSVAFWCNPISGHATLYWYQQILGQGPKLLIQFQNNGVVDDSQLPKDRFSAERLKGVDSTLKIQPAKLEDSAVYLCASSFPNLGATNTGELFFGEGSRLTVL.

This clone was observed a handful of times. The chain links TRBV4-3 to TRBJ1-2; D perhaps matches TRBD1 (5 bases). The CDR3 runs 16 residues. The germline V gene encodes CDR1 LGHNA and CDR2 YSLEER. The V gene lost 0 bases and the J gene lost 3 bases, with 14 bases spanning the gap. The CDR3 region has the DNA TGCGCCAGCAGCCAAGATACCCAGGGCATTGACTATGGCTACACCTTC. Its translation: CASSQDTQGIDYGYTF.